The 10 T cell receptor beta chains reported below all come from one sample, sequenced in a study of blood T cell repertoires in COVID-19. The repertoire was sequenced with immunoSEQ multiplex PCR; TCRdb's copy has only in-frame clones and lacks some. This sample yields about 410,000 clones, of which around 91% are seen a single time; around 1.5% belongs to the top ten. Sequenced input: peripheral blood. The receptor source for this set is a woman aged 40 to 49 with COVID-19, enrolled during active disease.

The rearrangement uses TRBV28 and TRBJ2-1; 7 positions agree with TRBD2. Per germline, CDR1 MDHEN and CDR2 SYDVKM. V gave up 3 bases and J gave up 9 bases; unmatched junction bases: 8. The CDR3 consists of 14 residues. CDR3 protein: CASSFVGGVREQFF. For the CDR3, the DNA is TGTGCCAGCAGTTTCGTGGGGGGGGTACGTGAGCAGTTCTTC. The complete variable domain, with remaining parts taken from reference TRBV28 and TRBJ2-1, reads DVKVTQSSRYLVKRTGEKVFLECVQDMDHENMFWYRQDPGLGLRLIYFSYDVKMKEKGDIPEGYSVSREKKERFSLILESASTNQTSMYLCASSFVGGVREQFFGPGTRLTVL.

Concerning this clone itself: Other nucleotide sequences from this sample produce the same CDR3. This chain connects TRBV5-6 to TRBJ1-1; 10 bases line up with TRBD1. CDR1 and CDR2 from the germline V gene are SGHDT and YYEEEE. V gave up 1 base and J gave up 6 bases; unmatched junction bases: 6. This CDR3 has 15 residues. In DNA, the CDR3 is TGTGCCAGCAGCTTGACGGGGACAGGGGAATCTGAAGCTTTCTTT. The encoded protein is CASSLTGTGESEAFF.

The V gene is TRBV7-9, the J gene TRBJ1-2; 8 bases agree with TRBD1. CDR1 and CDR2 from the germline V gene are SEHNR and FQNEAQ (reference sequence). V was pared by 3 bases and J by 7 bases, with 13 bases of the junction left unmatched. The CDR3 contains 16 residues. The CDR3, as DNA: TGTGCCAGCAGCTTGTCGTCCGGACAGGGTTTAGGTGGCTACACCTTC. This sequence encodes CASSLSSGQGLGGYTF. The whole variable domain, remainder taken from reference TRBV7-9 and TRBJ1-2, is DTGVSQNPRHKITKRGQNVTFRCDPISEHNRLYWYRQTLGQGPEFLTYFQNEAQLEKSRLLSDRFSAERPKGSFSTLEIQRTEQGDSAMYLCASSLSSGQGLGGYTFGSGTRLTVV.

V and J are TRBV5-1 and TRBJ2-2, with no clear D. The germline CDR1 and CDR2 sequences are SGHRS and YFSETQ. V was cut by 5 bases and J by 1 base, with 6 bases left in between. The CDR3 runs to 13 residues. The CDR3 is CASRTGNTGELFF. The CDR3 nucleotides read TGCGCCAGCAGGACGGGGAACACCGGGGAGCTGTTTTTT.

The chain has TRBV30 and TRBJ2-7, with 10 bases identical to TRBD2. Trimming removed 3 bases from V and 1 base from J; junction bases left unmatched: 6. This CDR3 is built from 15 residues. Germline V gene data show CDR1 as GTSNPN and CDR2 as SVGIG (reference sequence). The CDR3 DNA reads TGTGCCTGGAGGTCTGGGACTAGCGATTCCTACGAGCAGTACTTC. Amino acid sequence: CAWRSGTSDSYEQYF.

This chain links TRBV12-3 or TRBV12-4 with TRBJ1-1; weak D call: TRBD1 (5 bases). CDR3 length equals 13 residues. V was shortened by 3 bases and J by 9 bases, with 14 bases between the two germline ends. CDR3 DNA: TGTGCCAGCAGTTTGGGGGGTGGGACCAAAGCTTTCTTT. Encoded protein: CASSLGGGTKAFF.

The chain combines TRBV28 with TRBJ1-3; 8 bases match TRBD1. Germline CDR1 MDHEN, CDR2 SYDVKM. The CDR3 totals 15 residues. Unmatched junction bases numbered 9, after V lost 6 bases and J lost 5 bases. The CDR3 loop is CASSAIPRGRNTIYF. The CDR3 coding sequence is TGTGCCAGCAGCGCTATCCCCAGGGGGCGAAACACCATATATTTT.

J is TRBJ1-1 and V is TRBV6-4; TRBD1 aligns across 10 bases. V gave up 9 bases and J gave up 5 bases; unmatched junction bases: 9. Germline V gene data show CDR1 as MRHNA and CDR2 as SNTAGT. The CDR3 consists of 14 residues. The DNA for the CDR3 is TGTGCCAGTCGAATGGACAGGGGGGTTACTGAAGCTTTCTTT. This translates into CASRMDRGVTEAFF.

This chain uses TRBV6-6 with TRBJ2-7; 7 positions agree with TRBD2. This CDR3 region has 14 residues. The germline V gene encodes CDR1 MNHNY and CDR2 SVGAGI (reference sequence). J lost 4 bases, V lost 8 bases, and 11 bases had no gene match. CDR3 protein: CASRLGGSGYEQYF. The CDR3 nucleotides are TGTGCCAGCCGTCTCGGCGGGAGTGGGTACGAGCAGTACTTC.

This clone was counted once. The CDR3 loop reads CASSIQAGTLGSPLHF. CDR3 DNA sequence: TGTGCCAGTAGTATCCAAGCCGGGACACTGGGATCACCCCTCCACTTT. This chain uses TRBV19 with TRBJ1-6; D is perhaps TRBD1 (6 bases). V gave up 3 bases and J gave up 10 bases, with 19 bases separating them. The CDR3 consists of 16 residues. Germline V lookup: CDR1 LNHDA, CDR2 SQIVND (reference sequence).